This record looks at one T cell receptor beta chain sequence and its context. Antigen specificity is unknown. Sequencing was performed with immunoSEQ multiplex PCR; in TCRdb, only in-frame clones are kept and a portion is missing. Of 9,500 to 10,000 clones listed, around 40% were seen once; the top ten hold about 9.4%. The sample is drawn from a study of siplizumab effects on memory and regulatory T cells. Study overall: Researchers set up mixed lymphocyte reactions in pairs, giving siplizumab at roughly 1 ug/mL or leaving out drug. Findings and caveats of the study: Proliferating Tregs in siplizumab cultures were never verified as suppressive. Some alloreactive sequences were traceable to unstimulated CD4+ memory cells, and siplizumab significantly reduced them.

CDR1 and CDR2 (germline): SGHTS, YDEGEE. The CDR3 extends over 15 amino acids. V was trimmed by 2 bases and J by 0 bases, leaving 9 bases between them. Cells from the mixed lymphocyte reaction underwent coculture for less than seven days at 37 degrees C. The receptor was isolated from a human donor in good health; the cells came from an allogeneic mixed lymphocyte reaction. The rearrangement links TRBV5-8 to TRBJ1-5; D remains ambiguous. The sequenced sample consisted of CFSE-low (dividing) CD4+ T cells sorted from an allogeneic mixed lymphocyte reaction. The CDR3 loop reads CASSFLGDSNQPQHF. CDR3 DNA sequence: TGTGCCAGCAGCTTCCTCGGGGATAGCAATCAGCCCCAGCATTTT.